Listed here is a single T cell receptor (beta chain). Its antigen is as yet unknown. The CDR3 length is 17 residues. The V gene's germline CDR1 is LNHDA and CDR2 SQIVND (reference sequence). Germline trimming cut 0 bases from V and 2 bases from J; bases unmatched to any gene: 7. The sample originates from a study of long-term antiretroviral therapy in people with HIV. Study observations and caveats: The repertoire was dominated at all time points by clones expanded before ART.

Researchers report immunoSEQ v3.0 was run at survey level. Clones were read by immunoSEQ multiplex PCR, and TCRdb kept only the in-frame ones, dropping some. The data show around 26,000 clones, roughly three quarters seen once. The sequencing here drew on unsorted PBMCs, taken 1.1 years before starting antiretroviral therapy. This chain links TRBV19 with TRBJ2-1, with 7 bases identical to TRBD2. The receptor was derived from a woman in her forties with HIV. For the CDR3, the DNA is TGTGCCAGTAGTATAGATCTTACGGGACTACCCTACAATGAGCAGTTCTTC. Its translation: CASSIDLTGLPYNEQFF.